The 17 T cell receptor beta chains reported below all come from one sample, sequenced in a study of blood T cell repertoires in COVID-19. Generated by immunoSEQ multiplex PCR, the TCRdb table keeps only in-frame clones and is missing some. In the table there are 150,000 to 160,000 clones, just under 85% of which are singletons. Sequences were obtained from peripheral blood. These receptors all stem from a woman in her sixties or seventies with acute or convalescent COVID-19.

The gene calls are TRBV2 and TRBJ2-7, with 7 bases aligning to TRBD1. CDR1 and CDR2 (germline): SNHLY, FYNNEI. Trimming cost V 4 bases and J 2 bases; bases outside gene matches: 5. The CDR3 spans 14 residues. Here the CDR3 DNA reads TGTGCCAGCAGTGGGGGACAGTGGGCCTACGAGCAGTACGTC. Its translation is CASSGGQWAYEQYV.

The genes are TRBV6-4 and TRBJ2-7; a weak D match, TRBD1 (6 bases). CDR3 length: 13 residues. Germline lookup yields CDR1 MRHNA and CDR2 SNTAGT. Trimming pared 2 bases from V and 6 bases from J, leaving 11 bases between. The DNA of the CDR3 is TGTGCCAGCAGTGACGTCGCAGGGGTCGAGCAGTACTTC. Protein: CASSDVAGVEQYF.

This chain joins TRBV6-5 and TRBJ1-2; D is perhaps TRBD1 (5 bases). Germline loops: CDR1 MNHEY, CDR2 SVGAGI. This CDR3 region has 14 residues. V lost 2 bases and J 3 bases, leaving 10 bases between the germline ends. The CDR3 reads CASSYQGGDYGYTF. CDR3 nucleotides: TGTGCCAGCAGTTACCAGGGTGGGGACTATGGCTACACCTTC.

The chain has TRBV28 and TRBJ2-7; possibly TRBD2 for D (5 bases). CDR3 length: 13 residues. V gave up 1 base and J gave up 7 bases, with 11 bases separating them. The germline V gene encodes CDR1 MDHEN and CDR2 SYDVKM. CDR3 nucleotide sequence: TGTGCCAGCAGTTTATTTAGGACTGAAGAGCAGTACGTC. It yields the protein CASSLFRTEEQYV.

The chain joins TRBV27 to TRBJ2-5; D possibly corresponds to TRBD1 (5 bases). Between the trimmed V and J ends, which lost 8 bases and 1 base, there was a span of 8 bases. The germline gives CDR1 MNHEY, CDR2 SMNVEV (reference sequence). CDR3 length: 12 residues. The CDR3 sequence: CASGALQETQYF. The CDR3 DNA is TGTGCCAGCGGGGCGCTCCAAGAGACCCAGTACTTC.

The rearrangement links TRBV5-6 to TRBJ1-5; 7 nucleotides align to TRBD1. The CDR3 is 16 amino acids. Germline CDR1 and CDR2: SGHDT and YYEEEE. Trimming cost V 2 bases and J 4 bases; bases outside gene matches: 9. CDR3 nucleotides: TGTGCCAGCAGCTTTAGGGGGCGAATAGGGAATCAGCCCCAGCATTTT. This gives the protein CASSFRGRIGNQPQHF.

The table lists this clone with a count of one. The chain uses TRBV7-8 and TRBJ1-5; 9 bases map to TRBD1. The CDR3 runs 17 residues. Germline V gives CDR1 SGHVS, CDR2 FQNEAQ. Trimming at V came to 3 bases and at J to 0 bases, leaving 6 bases not matched to a gene. CDR3 amino acids: CASSLAGTGTSNQPQHF. The CDR3 DNA follows: TGTGCCAGCAGCTTGGCCGGGACAGGGACTAGCAATCAGCCCCAGCATTTT. Based on the CDR3 plus reference TRBV7-8 and TRBJ1-5, the full variable domain is GAGVSQSPRYKVAKRGQDVALRCDPISGHVSLFWYQQALGQGPEFLTYFQNEAQLDKSGLPSDRFFAERPEGSVSTLKIQRTQQEDSAVYLCASSLAGTGTSNQPQHFGDGTRLSIL.

DNA for the CDR3: TGTGCCAGCAGCGTAGTTTCAGGCTACAATGAGCAGTTCTTC. Its protein is CASSVVSGYNEQFF. V usage is TRBV9 and J usage is TRBJ2-1; D is unclear. V gave up 0 bases and J gave up 3 bases, with 7 bases separating them. The CDR3 has 14 amino acids. Germline V CDR1 and CDR2: SGDLS, YYNGEE.

The rearrangement uses TRBV7-3 and TRBJ2-7; D not certain. Trimming stripped 0 bases from V and 2 bases from J, with 11 bases between. This CDR3 contains 15 residues. CDR1 and CDR2 (germline): SGHTA, FQGTGA. The CDR3 spells CASSLTKGGAYEQYF. The CDR3 DNA follows: TGTGCCAGCAGCTTAACGAAAGGCGGCGCCTACGAGCAGTACTTC. The whole variable domain, remainder taken from reference TRBV7-3 and TRBJ2-7, is GAGVSQTPSNKVTEKGKYVELRCDPISGHTALYWYRQSLGQGPEFLIYFQGTGAADDSGLPNDRFFAVRPEGSVSTLKIQRTERGDSAVYLCASSLTKGGAYEQYFGPGTRLTVT.

This clone appeared once. This chain connects TRBV6-5 to TRBJ1-1; D call uncertain. Germline CDR1 and CDR2: MNHEY and SVGAGI. This CDR3 comprises 14 residues. The V end was cut by 6 bases, the J end by 1 base, with 12 bases between. CDR3 protein: CASSLNRGNTEAFF. As DNA, the CDR3 is TGTGCCAGCAGCCTAAACCGGGGGAACACTGAAGCTTTCTTT.

The genes are TRBV9 and TRBJ1-1; 7 nucleotides line up with TRBD1. Germline V lookup: CDR1 SGDLS, CDR2 YYNGEE. This CDR3 has 17 amino acids. After removal of 2 bases from V and 1 base from J, the junction contained 11 bases not matched to a gene. The CDR3 DNA reads TGTGCCAGCAGCGTCGGTTCGACAGGGCTATCGAACACTGAAGCTTTCTTT. Amino acid sequence: CASSVGSTGLSNTEAFF.

The chain couples TRBV7-9 to TRBJ2-7, with 13 nucleotides matching TRBD2. The CDR3 length is 15 residues. Losses at the gene ends were 3 bases for V and 2 bases for J; bases not matched to a gene: 1. Germline CDR1 reads SEHNR; CDR2 reads FQNEAQ (reference sequence). The CDR3 nucleotides are TGTGCCAGCAGCTTGGGACTAGCGGGGACCTACGAGCAGTACTTC. Translation: CASSLGLAGTYEQYF.

This sequence joins TRBV9 and TRBJ1-3; tentatively, D is TRBD1 (6 bases). In germline, CDR1 is SGDLS, CDR2 YYNGEE. This CDR3 is built from 15 residues. Trimming removed 6 bases at V and 0 bases at J, with 13 bases between. CDR3 sequence: CASTPNRASGNTIYF. The CDR3 DNA follows: TGTGCCAGCACCCCTAACAGGGCCTCTGGAAACACCATATATTTT.

V usage is TRBV6-5 and J usage is TRBJ1-6; 7 bases agree with TRBD1. Per the germline V gene, CDR1 is MNHEY and CDR2 is SVGAGI. The CDR3 is 15 residues long. Trimming took 2 bases from V and 9 from J; bases not matched to a gene: 7. CDR3 nucleotides: TGTGCCAGCAGTTACCGGACAGGCGTCGGTTCACCCCTCCACTTT. Amino acid sequence: CASSYRTGVGSPLHF.

The chain joins TRBV5-1 to TRBJ2-3, with 14 bases lining up with TRBD2. Germline V gene lookup returns CDR1 SGHRS and CDR2 YFSETQ. After removal of 0 bases from V and 5 bases from J, the junction contained 2 bases not matched to a gene. The CDR3 contains 16 residues. As DNA, the CDR3 is TGCGCCAGCAGCTTGGGCGGGACTAGCGGGGGAGATACGCAGTATTTT. This gives the protein CASSLGGTSGGDTQYF. The full variable domain, in which reference TRBV5-1 and TRBJ2-3 provide the parts outside the CDR3, is KAGVTQTPRYLIKTRGQQVTLSCSPISGHRSVSWYQQTPGQGLQFLFEYFSETQRNKGNFPGRFSGRQFSNSRSEMNVSTLELGDSALYLCASSLGGTSGGDTQYFGPGTRLTVL.

V is TRBV11-2 and J is TRBJ2-7; D may be TRBD1 (6 bases). The germline V gene has CDR1 SGHAT and CDR2 FQNNGV. The CDR3 consists of 11 residues. Trimming cost V 5 bases and J 13 bases, with 15 bases left between them. The CDR3, as DNA: TGTGCCAGCAGCGGGGGCGTCCGGCCTTACTTC. It yields the protein CASSGGVRPYF.

This clone showed up just a few times. The chain couples TRBV24-1 to TRBJ2-3, with D possibly being TRBD1 (5 bases). Looked up from germline, CDR1 is KGHDR and CDR2 is SFDVKD. The CDR3 is made up of 14 amino acids. V was shortened by 3 bases and J by 4 bases, with 10 bases between the two germline ends. The CDR3 sequence: CATSDHQGSDTQYF. CDR3 DNA sequence: TGTGCCACCAGTGATCATCAGGGCTCAGATACGCAGTATTTT.